This T cell receptor beta chain comes out of a study of OX40 agonist ivuxolimab in advanced cancers. Study as a whole: Patients were given ivuxolimab, an antibody that agonizes OX40 (CD134). The dose-escalation cohort was around 83% male, with a mean age of around 60 years, ranging about 23 to 80. Partial response was recorded in three patients: one hepatocellular carcinoma and two cutaneous melanoma cases.

V was clipped by 2 bases and J by 8 bases; unmatched bases: 9. Germline CDR1 is GTSNPN and CDR2 is SVGIG (reference sequence). The CDR3 is 14 residues long. The method was immunoSEQ multiplex PCR; TCRdb's version includes in-frame clones alone and lacks a portion of them. The sample carries fewer than 75,000 clones, about 85% recorded once. Turning to this clone: The target antigen is unknown.

Regarding the study as a whole: CD8+ T cells (on average) carried more expanded clones than CD4+ T cells.

The TCR sequence derives from an adult with an advanced solid tumor such as melanoma, head and neck, liver or kidney cancer. The specimen comprised CD4+ or CD8+ T cells sorted from blood, sampled in a trial of the OX40 agonist ivuxolimab. The rearrangement links TRBV30 to TRBJ2-1; TRBD2 matches 7 bases. CDR3 protein: CAWSRGGSRDEQFF. CDR3 coding DNA: TGTGCCTGGAGTCGGGGAGGGAGCAGGGATGAGCAGTTCTTC.